These 5 T cell receptor beta chains share one sample of origin, sequenced in a study of T cell repertoires in cytomegalovirus infection. TCRdb redid the calling of the reads with MiXCR, one entry per CDR3 protein. The table has roughly 730,000 distinct CDR3 sequences, 33% seen once. No antigen is known for these receptors. This sample comprised cultured PBMCs, obtained from culture after CMV antigen stimulation. Source of these receptors: a human donor in good health (CMV status not recorded). Some clones in this sample may be carry-over from other donors' samples.

The chain joins TRBV20-1 to TRBJ1-2, with TRBD1 as a possible D gene (5 bases). Germline CDR1 is DFQATT and CDR2 is SNEGSKA (reference sequence). V lost 6 bases and J 8 bases, leaving 10 bases between the germline ends. This CDR3 has 10 residues. CDR3 amino acids: CSAETEGYTF. In DNA form, the CDR3 reads TGCAGTGCAGAGACAGAGGGCTACACCTTC.

V usage is TRBV4-1 and J usage is TRBJ2-3; D unclear. This CDR3 spans 16 amino acids. Looked up from germline, CDR1 is MGHRA and CDR2 is YSYEKL. V lost 2 bases to trimming and J lost 0 bases, with 12 bases between them. The CDR3 sequence is CASSQSPSGSTDTQYF. In nucleotides, the CDR3 is TGCGCCAGCAGCCAAAGCCCCTCAGGAAGCACAGATACGCAGTATTTT.

This rearrangement joins TRBV27 to TRBJ2-7; 11 positions match TRBD2. Germline trimming cut 5 bases from V and 3 bases from J; bases unmatched to any gene: 6. CDR1 is MNHEY, CDR2 SMNVEV, per germline (reference sequence). The CDR3 loop spans 15 amino acids. CDR3 in amino acids: CASSPGTSGFYEQYF. In nucleotides, the CDR3 is TGTGCCAGCAGTCCCGGGACTAGCGGTTTCTACGAGCAGTACTTC.

This clonotype appeared a few times. This chain links TRBV7-2 with TRBJ2-1, with 9 bases aligning to TRBD2. This CDR3 has 15 residues. After removal of 10 bases from V and 8 bases from J, the junction contained 15 bases not matched to a gene. Per the germline V gene, CDR1 is SGHTA and CDR2 is FQGNSA. CDR3 DNA sequence: TGTGCCACCGCACTTCGGGGTAGCGGGAGTTATGAGCAGTTCTTC. Protein: CATALRGSGSYEQFF.

This clonotype has a handful of counts. The chain couples TRBV7-2 to TRBJ2-5; TRBD1 aligns across 7 bases. Per the germline V gene, CDR1 is SGHTA and CDR2 is FQGNSA. CDR3 length: 13 amino acids. The junction had 11 bases not matched to a gene; V was cut back by 11 bases and J by 5 bases. The CDR3 bases are TGTGCCGCGGCTCAGGGGGTCACGGAGACCCAGTACTTC. Its translation is CAAAQGVTETQYF.